This TCR beta chain was obtained from a study of shared clonotypes between healthy human individuals. Study-wide findings and caveats: Represented genetic and exposure-history diversity was restricted by having few donors.

This clone has just one count. The antigen is undetermined. Profiling relied on immunoSEQ multiplex PCR, and the TCRdb table lists in-frame clones only, not all of them. The sample includes roughly 2.1 million clones, around 93% of them seen just once. Germline values: CDR1 MNHEY, CDR2 SMNVEV (reference sequence). V lost 5 bases, J lost 5 bases, and 10 bases stayed unmatched. The CDR3 has 16 residues. As defined, naive CD8 cells were CD45RO-negative and positively selected for CCR7, with terminally differentiated effector memory CD45RA+ cells excluded. V usage is TRBV27 and J usage is TRBJ2-2; 8 positions match TRBD2. The sample comprised naive CD8+ T cells from PBMCs. The TCR originated in a man in his late teens or twenties in good health. Some clones in this sample may be carry-over from other donors' samples. The CDR3 loop reads CASSPLPGLGTGELFF. As DNA, the CDR3 is TGTGCCAGCAGTCCTCTTCCGGGACTAGGAACCGGGGAGCTGTTTTTT.